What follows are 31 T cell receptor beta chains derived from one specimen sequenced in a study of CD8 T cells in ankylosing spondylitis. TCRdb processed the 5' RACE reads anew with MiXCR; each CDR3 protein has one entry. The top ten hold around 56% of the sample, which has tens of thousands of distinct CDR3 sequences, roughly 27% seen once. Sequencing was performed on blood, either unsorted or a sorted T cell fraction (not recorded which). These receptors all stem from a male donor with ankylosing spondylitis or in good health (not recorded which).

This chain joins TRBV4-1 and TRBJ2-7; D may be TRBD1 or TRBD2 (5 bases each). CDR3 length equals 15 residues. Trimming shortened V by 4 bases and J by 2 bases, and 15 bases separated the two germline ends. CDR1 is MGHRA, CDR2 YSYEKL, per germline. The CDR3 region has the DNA TGCGCCAGCAGCCCGTCCGGGACCTCTCCCTACGAGCAGTACTTC. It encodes CASSPSGTSPYEQYF.

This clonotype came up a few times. The CDR3 DNA reads as TGTGCCAGCACCACAGGGGGCATAGAGCCCCAGCATTTT. It specifies CASTTGGIEPQHF. The chain combines TRBV28 with TRBJ1-5; 9 bases are a match to TRBD1. J lost 8 bases, V lost 7 bases, and 6 bases had no gene match. The germline V gene encodes CDR1 MDHEN and CDR2 SYDVKM. This CDR3 region has 13 residues.

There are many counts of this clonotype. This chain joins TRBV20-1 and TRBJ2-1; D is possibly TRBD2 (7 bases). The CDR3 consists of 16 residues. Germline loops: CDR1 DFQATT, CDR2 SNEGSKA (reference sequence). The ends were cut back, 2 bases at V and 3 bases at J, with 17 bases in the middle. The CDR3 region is CSARPQSGGGYNEQFF. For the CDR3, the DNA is TGCAGTGCTAGACCCCAGTCGGGGGGCGGCTACAATGAGCAGTTCTTC.

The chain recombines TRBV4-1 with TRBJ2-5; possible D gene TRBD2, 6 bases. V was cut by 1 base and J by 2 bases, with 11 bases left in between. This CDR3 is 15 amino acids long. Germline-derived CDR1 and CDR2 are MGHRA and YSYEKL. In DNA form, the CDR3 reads TGCGCCAGCAGCCAAGGAACGGACTATCAAGAGACCCAGTACTTC. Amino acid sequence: CASSQGTDYQETQYF.

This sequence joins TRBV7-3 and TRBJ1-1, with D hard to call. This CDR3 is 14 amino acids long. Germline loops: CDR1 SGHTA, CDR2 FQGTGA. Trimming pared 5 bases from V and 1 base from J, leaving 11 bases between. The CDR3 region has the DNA TGTGCCAGCAGCCTCCACAAAGGGAACACTGAAGCTTTCTTT. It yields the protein CASSLHKGNTEAFF.

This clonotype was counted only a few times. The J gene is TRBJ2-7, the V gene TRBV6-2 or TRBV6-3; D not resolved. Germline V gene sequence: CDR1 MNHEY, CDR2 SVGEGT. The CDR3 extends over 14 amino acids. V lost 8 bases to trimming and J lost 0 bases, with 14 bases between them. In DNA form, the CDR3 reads TGTGCCAGCGATAGCCGGTCGAGCTCCTACGAGCAGTACTTC. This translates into CASDSRSSSYEQYF.

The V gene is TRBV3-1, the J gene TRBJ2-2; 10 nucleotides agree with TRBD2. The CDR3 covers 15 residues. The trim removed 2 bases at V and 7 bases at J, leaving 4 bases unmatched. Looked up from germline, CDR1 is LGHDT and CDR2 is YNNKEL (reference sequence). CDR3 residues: CASSQLAGDGGELFF. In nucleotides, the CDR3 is TGTGCCAGCAGCCAACTAGCGGGAGACGGCGGGGAGCTGTTTTTT.

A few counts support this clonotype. The CDR3 protein is CASSLARGGFGSPLHF. The CDR3 DNA sequence: TGTGCCAGCAGCTTGGCCAGAGGGGGGTTCGGATCACCCCTCCACTTT. The V call is TRBV5-5, the J call TRBJ1-6; D might be TRBD1 (6 bases). This CDR3 region has 16 residues. Deletions cut 0 bases from V and 10 bases from J, with 17 bases between. The germline V gene encodes CDR1 SGHKS and CDR2 YYEKEE (reference sequence).

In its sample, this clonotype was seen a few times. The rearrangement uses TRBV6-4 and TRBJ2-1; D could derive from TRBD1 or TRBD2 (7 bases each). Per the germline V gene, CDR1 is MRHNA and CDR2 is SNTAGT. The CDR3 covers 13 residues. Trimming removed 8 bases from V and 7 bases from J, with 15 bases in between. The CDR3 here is CASRQGEGNEQFF. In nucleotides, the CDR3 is TGTGCCAGCCGTCAGGGGGAGGGGAATGAGCAGTTCTTC.

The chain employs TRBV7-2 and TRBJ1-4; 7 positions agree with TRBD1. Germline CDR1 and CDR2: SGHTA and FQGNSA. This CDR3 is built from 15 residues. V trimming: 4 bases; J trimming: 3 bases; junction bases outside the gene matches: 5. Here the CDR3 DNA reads TGTGCCAGCAGCTCACAGGGGAGGGCTAATGAAAAACTGTTTTTT. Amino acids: CASSSQGRANEKLFF.

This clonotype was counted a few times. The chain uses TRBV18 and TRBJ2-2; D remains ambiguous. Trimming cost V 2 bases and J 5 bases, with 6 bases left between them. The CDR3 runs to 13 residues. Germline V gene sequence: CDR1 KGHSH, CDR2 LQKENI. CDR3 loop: CASSPAQTGELFF. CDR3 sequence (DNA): TGTGCCAGCTCACCAGCCCAGACCGGGGAGCTGTTTTTT.

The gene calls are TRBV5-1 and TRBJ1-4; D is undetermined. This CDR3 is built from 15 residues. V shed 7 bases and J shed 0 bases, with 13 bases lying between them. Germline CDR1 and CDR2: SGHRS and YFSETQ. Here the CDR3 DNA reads TGCGCCAGCCAGGCCCGGGTTGCAACTAATGAAAAACTGTTTTTT. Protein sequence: CASQARVATNEKLFF.

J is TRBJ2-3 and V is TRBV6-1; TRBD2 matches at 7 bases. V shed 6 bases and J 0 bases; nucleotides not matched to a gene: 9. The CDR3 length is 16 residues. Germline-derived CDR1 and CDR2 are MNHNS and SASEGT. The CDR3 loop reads CASSPQMGGSTDTQYF. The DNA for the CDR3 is TGTGCCAGCAGCCCCCAGATGGGGGGGAGCACAGATACGCAGTATTTT.

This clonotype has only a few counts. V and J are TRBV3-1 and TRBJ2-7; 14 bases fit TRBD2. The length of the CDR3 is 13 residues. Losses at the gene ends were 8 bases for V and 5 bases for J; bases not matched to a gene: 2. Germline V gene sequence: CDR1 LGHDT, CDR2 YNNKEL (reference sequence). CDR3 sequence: CASEGLAGDEQYF. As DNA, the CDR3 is TGTGCCAGCGAGGGACTAGCGGGAGACGAGCAGTACTTC.

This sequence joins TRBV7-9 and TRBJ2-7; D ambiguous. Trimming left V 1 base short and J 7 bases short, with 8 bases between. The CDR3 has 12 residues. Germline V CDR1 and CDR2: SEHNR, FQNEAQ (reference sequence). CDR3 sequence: CASSLGHGEQYV. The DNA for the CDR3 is TGTGCCAGCAGCTTAGGTCACGGGGAGCAGTACGTC.

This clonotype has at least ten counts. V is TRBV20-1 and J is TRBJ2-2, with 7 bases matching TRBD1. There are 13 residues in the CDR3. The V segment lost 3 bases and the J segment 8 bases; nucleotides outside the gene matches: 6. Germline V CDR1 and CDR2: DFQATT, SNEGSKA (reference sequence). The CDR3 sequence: CSARLAGGGELFF. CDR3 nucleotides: TGCAGTGCTAGGCTCGCAGGGGGAGGGGAGCTGTTTTTT.

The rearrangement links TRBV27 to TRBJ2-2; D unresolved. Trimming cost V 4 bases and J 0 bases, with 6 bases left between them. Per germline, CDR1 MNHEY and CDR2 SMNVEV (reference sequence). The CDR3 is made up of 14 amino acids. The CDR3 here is CASSWTANTGELFF. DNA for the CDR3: TGTGCCAGCAGTTGGACCGCGAACACCGGGGAGCTGTTTTTT.

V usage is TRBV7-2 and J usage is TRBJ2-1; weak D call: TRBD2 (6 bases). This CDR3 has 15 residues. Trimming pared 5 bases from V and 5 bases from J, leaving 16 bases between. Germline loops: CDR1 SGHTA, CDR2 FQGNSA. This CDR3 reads CASSPWGEVNNEQFF. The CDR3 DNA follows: TGTGCCAGCAGCCCGTGGGGGGAGGTTAACAATGAGCAGTTCTTC. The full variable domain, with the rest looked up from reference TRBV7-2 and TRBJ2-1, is GAGVSQSPSNKVTEKGKDVELRCDPISGHTALYWYRQSLGQGLEFLIYFQGNSAPDKSGLPSDRFSAERTGGSVSTLTIQRTQQEDSAVYLCASSPWGEVNNEQFFGPGTRLTVL.

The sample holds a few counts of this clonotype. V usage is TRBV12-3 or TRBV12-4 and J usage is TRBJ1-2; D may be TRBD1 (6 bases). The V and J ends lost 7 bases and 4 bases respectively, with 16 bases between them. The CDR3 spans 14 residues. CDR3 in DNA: TGTGCCAGCACATCGGGGGCGGGGTTCTATGGCTACACCTTC. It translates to CASTSGAGFYGYTF.

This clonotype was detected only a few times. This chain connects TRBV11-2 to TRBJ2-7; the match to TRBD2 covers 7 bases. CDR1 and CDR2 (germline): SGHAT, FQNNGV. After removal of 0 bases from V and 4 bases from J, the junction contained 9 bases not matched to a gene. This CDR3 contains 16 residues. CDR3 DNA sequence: TGTGCCAGCAGCTTAGACATACCGGGGGGAAGTTACGAGCAGTACGTC. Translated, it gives CASSLDIPGGSYEQYV.

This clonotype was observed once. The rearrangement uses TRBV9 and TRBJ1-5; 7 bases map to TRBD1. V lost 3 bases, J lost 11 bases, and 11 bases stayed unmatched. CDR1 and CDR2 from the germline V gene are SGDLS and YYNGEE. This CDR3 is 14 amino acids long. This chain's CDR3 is CASSATTGPSAQHF. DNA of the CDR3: TGTGCCAGCAGCGCGACGACAGGGCCCTCGGCCCAGCATTTT.

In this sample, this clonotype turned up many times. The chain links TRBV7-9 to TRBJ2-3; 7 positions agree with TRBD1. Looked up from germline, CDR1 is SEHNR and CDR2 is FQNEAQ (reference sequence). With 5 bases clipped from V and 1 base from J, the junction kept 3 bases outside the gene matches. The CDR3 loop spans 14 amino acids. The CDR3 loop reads CASSPGQGTDTQYF. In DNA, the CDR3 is TGTGCCAGCAGCCCCGGACAGGGCACAGATACGCAGTATTTT. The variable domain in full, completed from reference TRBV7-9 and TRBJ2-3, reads DTGVSQNPRHKITKRGQNVTFRCDPISEHNRLYWYRQTLGQGPEFLTYFQNEAQLEKSRLLSDRFSAERPKGSFSTLEIQRTEQGDSAMYLCASSPGQGTDTQYFGPGTRLTVL.

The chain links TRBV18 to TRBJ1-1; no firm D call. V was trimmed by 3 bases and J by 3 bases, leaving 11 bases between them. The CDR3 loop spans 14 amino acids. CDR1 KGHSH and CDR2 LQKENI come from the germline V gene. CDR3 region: CASSPLPKDTEAFF. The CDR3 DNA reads TGTGCCAGCTCACCCCTTCCCAAAGACACTGAAGCTTTCTTT.

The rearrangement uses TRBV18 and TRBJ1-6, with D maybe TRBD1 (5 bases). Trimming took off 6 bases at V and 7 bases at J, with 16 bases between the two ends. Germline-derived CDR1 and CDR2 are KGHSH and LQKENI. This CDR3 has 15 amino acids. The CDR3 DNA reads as TGTGCCAGCTCCCCCGGGACGGATTACAATTCACCCCTCCACTTT. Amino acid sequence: CASSPGTDYNSPLHF. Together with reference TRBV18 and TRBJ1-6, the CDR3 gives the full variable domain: NAGVMQNPRHLVRRRGQEARLRCSPMKGHSHVYWYRQLPEEGLKFMVYLQKENIIDESGMPKERFSAEFPKEGPSILRIQQVVRGDSAAYFCASSPGTDYNSPLHFGNGTRLTVT.

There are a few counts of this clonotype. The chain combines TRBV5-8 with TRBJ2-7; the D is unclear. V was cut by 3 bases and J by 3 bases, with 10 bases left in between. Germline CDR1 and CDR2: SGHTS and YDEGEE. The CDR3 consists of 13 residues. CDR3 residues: CASSWTEDYEQYF. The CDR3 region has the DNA TGTGCCAGCAGCTGGACGGAAGACTACGAGCAGTACTTC.

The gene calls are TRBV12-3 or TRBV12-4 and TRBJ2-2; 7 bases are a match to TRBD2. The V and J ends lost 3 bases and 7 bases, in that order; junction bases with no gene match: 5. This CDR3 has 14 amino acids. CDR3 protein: CASSFAGVHGELFF. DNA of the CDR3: TGTGCCAGCAGTTTCGCGGGAGTTCACGGGGAGCTGTTTTTT.

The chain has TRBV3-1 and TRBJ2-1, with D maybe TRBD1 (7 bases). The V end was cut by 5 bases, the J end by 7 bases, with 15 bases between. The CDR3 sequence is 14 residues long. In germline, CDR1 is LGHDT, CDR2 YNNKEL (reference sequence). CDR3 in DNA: TGTGCCAGCAGCTCCCAGGGGGGTGTGAATGAGCAGTTCTTC. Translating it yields CASSSQGGVNEQFF.

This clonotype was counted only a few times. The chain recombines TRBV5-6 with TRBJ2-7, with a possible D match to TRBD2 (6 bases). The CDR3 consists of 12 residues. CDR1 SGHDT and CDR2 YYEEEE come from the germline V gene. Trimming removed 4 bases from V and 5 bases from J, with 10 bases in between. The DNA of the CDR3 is TGTGCCAGCAGCCTGACTAGACACGAGCAGTACTTC. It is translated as CASSLTRHEQYF.

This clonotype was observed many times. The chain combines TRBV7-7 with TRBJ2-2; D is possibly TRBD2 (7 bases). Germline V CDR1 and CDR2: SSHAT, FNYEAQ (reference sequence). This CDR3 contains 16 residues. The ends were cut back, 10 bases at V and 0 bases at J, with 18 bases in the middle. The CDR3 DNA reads TGTGCCATTCAACGGGGGGCGAACGCGAACACCGGGGAGCTGTTTTTT. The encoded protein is CAIQRGANANTGELFF.

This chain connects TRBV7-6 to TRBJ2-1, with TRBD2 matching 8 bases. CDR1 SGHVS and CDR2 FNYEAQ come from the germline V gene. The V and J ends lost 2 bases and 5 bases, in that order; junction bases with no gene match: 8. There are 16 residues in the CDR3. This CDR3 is CASSLPGGAGNNEQFF. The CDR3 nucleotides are TGTGCCAGCAGCTTACCCGGGGGGGCAGGGAACAATGAGCAGTTCTTC.

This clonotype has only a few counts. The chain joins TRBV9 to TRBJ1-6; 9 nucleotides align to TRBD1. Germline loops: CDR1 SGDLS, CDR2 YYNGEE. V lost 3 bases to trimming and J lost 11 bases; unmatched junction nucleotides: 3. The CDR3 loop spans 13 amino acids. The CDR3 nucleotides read TGTGCCAGCAGCGGGGGACAGGGTACACCCCTCCACTTT. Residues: CASSGGQGTPLHF.